This TCR beta chain appears in the sequencing data of a study of blood T cell repertoires in COVID-19. The repertoire was sequenced with immunoSEQ multiplex PCR; TCRdb's copy has only in-frame clones and lacks some. The profile shows around 160,000 clones, 80% to 90% of them singletons. The CDR3 contains 16 residues. Germline V lookup: CDR1 SGHTA, CDR2 FQGNSA. V lost 5 bases to trimming and J lost 0 bases, with 16 bases between them. The clonotype comes from a woman aged 55-69 years with COVID-19, enrolled during active disease. The material sequenced was peripheral blood. V gene TRBV7-2 combines with J gene TRBJ1-2; no clear D. The CDR3 region has the DNA TGTGCCAGCAGCCCCCGCCCCCAGGTCCCTAACTATGGCTACACCTTC. As protein: CASSPRPQVPNYGYTF.